Following are 3 T cell receptor beta chains from one sample sequenced in a study of blood T cell repertoires in COVID-19. Measured with immunoSEQ multiplex PCR; TCRdb has only the in-frame clones, and not every one. The top ten hold around 3% of the sample, which has about 250,000 clones, nearly 90% seen once. Sequences were obtained from peripheral blood. The receptors were sampled from a man between 18 and 29 years old with active or convalescent COVID-19.

The V gene is TRBV7-3, the J gene TRBJ2-3, with 8 bases aligning to TRBD2. The CDR3 is 15 amino acids. The germline CDR1 and CDR2 sequences are SGHTA and FQGTGA. Trimming at V came to 2 bases and at J to 4 bases, leaving 5 bases not matched to a gene. The CDR3 reads CASSLGSGNADTQYF. The CDR3 DNA reads TGTGCCAGCAGCTTAGGTAGCGGGAACGCAGATACGCAGTATTTT.

The gene calls are TRBV9 and TRBJ2-1; possibly TRBD2 for D (6 bases). The CDR3 runs 12 residues. Germline-derived CDR1 and CDR2 are SGDLS and YYNGEE. The V gene lost 3 bases and the J gene lost 9 bases, with 10 bases spanning the gap. This CDR3 is CASSGTGVEQFF. The CDR3 DNA is TGTGCCAGCAGCGGAACGGGAGTTGAGCAGTTCTTC. Using reference TRBV9 and TRBJ2-1 for the parts outside the CDR3, the full variable domain is DSGVTQTPKHLITATGQRVTLRCSPRSGDLSVYWYQQSLDQGLQFLIQYYNGEERAKGNILERFSAQQFPDLHSELNLSSLELGDSALYFCASSGTGVEQFFGPGTRLTVL.

The chain joins TRBV7-8 to TRBJ1-4; the D is unclear. The germline CDR1 and CDR2 sequences are SGHVS and FQNEAQ. V was shortened by 3 bases and J by 5 bases, with 13 bases between the two germline ends. The CDR3 runs to 15 residues. The CDR3 nucleotides are TGTGCCAGCAGCTTGATGAAGGACTCAAATGAAAAACTGTTTTTT. It encodes CASSLMKDSNEKLFF.